Below are 7 T cell receptor beta chains sequenced from a single sample in a study of beta chain features in type 1 diabetes. The study reverse transcribed the entire isolated RNA, so it sequenced expressed TCRB transcripts. Here immunoSEQ multiplex PCR was the method, and the copy in TCRdb shows in-frame clones only, minus some. This table holds about 930,000 clones, 15% to 20% found once. The specimen was naive CD4+ T cells from blood. Receptors were obtained from a woman between 18 and 29 years old in good health.

The gene calls are TRBV27 and TRBJ2-3, with no clear D. Trimming took off 7 bases at V and 1 base at J, with 12 bases between the two ends. CDR1 is MNHEY and CDR2 is SMNVEV in the germline V gene (reference sequence). The CDR3 extends over 14 amino acids. The CDR3 DNA follows: TGTGCCAGCAAAATTTGGGATGGCACAGATACGCAGTATTTT. It translates to CASKIWDGTDTQYF.

As regards this clone: The same CDR3 is also encoded by other DNA sequences in this sample. The chain recombines TRBV7-2 with TRBJ2-7; D ambiguous. The V end lost 1 base, the J end lost 4 bases, and 8 bases lay between the germline ends. Germline CDR1 SGHTA, CDR2 FQGNSA. The CDR3 contains 13 residues. Here the CDR3 DNA reads TGTGCCAGCAGCTTAGTCCGTGGATACGAGCAGTACTTC. Protein sequence: CASSLVRGYEQYF.

The chain couples TRBV4-2 to TRBJ2-1; 13 bases map to TRBD2. V gave up 1 base and J gave up 4 bases; unmatched junction bases: 4. Looked up from germline, CDR1 is LGHNA and CDR2 is YNFKEQ. The CDR3 loop spans 17 amino acids. CDR3 sequence: CASSQARLAGGYNEQFF. For the CDR3, the DNA is TGTGCCAGCAGCCAAGCCCGACTAGCGGGAGGTTACAATGAGCAGTTCTTC.

This clone was counted only a few times. This chain links TRBV18 with TRBJ2-7; TRBD1 matches at 9 bases. Germline CDR1 KGHSH, CDR2 LQKENI. J gave up 2 bases and V 4 bases, and 9 bases lay outside the gene matches. The CDR3 is 16 amino acids. CDR3 amino acids: CASSQSPGQGPYEQYF. The CDR3 DNA sequence: TGTGCCAGCTCACAGTCCCCGGGACAGGGTCCCTACGAGCAGTACTTC.

This clone has more than one count but fewer than ten. V usage is TRBV7-3 and J usage is TRBJ2-1; the D call may be TRBD1 or TRBD2 (5 bases each). The germline V gene has CDR1 SGHTA and CDR2 FQGTGA. V shed 0 bases and J shed 4 bases, with 10 bases lying between them. This CDR3 is 15 amino acids long. In DNA form, the CDR3 reads TGTGCCAGCAGCTTAACCGGGGACCTTTACAATGAGCAGTTCTTC. As protein: CASSLTGDLYNEQFF. The variable domain in full, with the rest retrieved from reference TRBV7-3 and TRBJ2-1, is GAGVSQTPSNKVTEKGKYVELRCDPISGHTALYWYRQSLGQGPEFLIYFQGTGAADDSGLPNDRFFAVRPEGSVSTLKIQRTERGDSAVYLCASSLTGDLYNEQFFGPGTRLTVL.

This chain uses TRBV14 with TRBJ1-4; D is perhaps TRBD1 (6 bases). Germline V gene sequence: CDR1 SGHDN, CDR2 FVKESK. The V end lost 1 base, the J end lost 7 bases, and 13 bases lay between the germline ends. The CDR3 extends over 15 amino acids. Written as DNA, the CDR3 is TGTGCCAGCAGCCAAGCCAGGGGCGTCGGTGAAAAACTGTTTTTT. It yields the protein CASSQARGVGEKLFF.

In this sample, this clone turned up a few times. V and J are TRBV5-4 and TRBJ2-3, with 11 bases that match TRBD2. J was trimmed by 3 bases and V by 0 bases; bases with no gene match: 6. Germline CDR1 SGHNT, CDR2 YYREEE (reference sequence). The CDR3 runs to 17 residues. The DNA of the CDR3 is TGTGCCAGCAGCTTGGCCACGGCTAGCGGGAGGACAGATACGCAGTATTTT. Encoded protein: CASSLATASGRTDTQYF.